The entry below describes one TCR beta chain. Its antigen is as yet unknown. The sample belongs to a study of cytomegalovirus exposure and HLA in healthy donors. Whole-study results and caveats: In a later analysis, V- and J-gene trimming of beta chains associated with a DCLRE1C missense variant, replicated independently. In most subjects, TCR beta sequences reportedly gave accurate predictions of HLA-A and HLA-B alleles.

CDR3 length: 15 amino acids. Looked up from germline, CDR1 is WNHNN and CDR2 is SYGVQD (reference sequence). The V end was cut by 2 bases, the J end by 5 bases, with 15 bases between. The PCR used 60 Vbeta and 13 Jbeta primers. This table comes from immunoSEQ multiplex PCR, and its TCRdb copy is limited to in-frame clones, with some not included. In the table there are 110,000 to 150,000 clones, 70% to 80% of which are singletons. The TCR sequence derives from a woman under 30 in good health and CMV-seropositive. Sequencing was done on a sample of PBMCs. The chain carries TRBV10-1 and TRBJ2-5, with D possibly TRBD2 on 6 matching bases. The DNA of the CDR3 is TGCGCCAGCAGTGAGGCCCGCACTGGAGGGGAGACCCAGTACTTC. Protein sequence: CASSEARTGGETQYF.